Following are 24 T cell receptor beta chains from one sample sequenced in a study of blood T cell repertoires in COVID-19. The method was immunoSEQ multiplex PCR; TCRdb's version includes in-frame clones alone and lacks a portion of them. The profile shows about 230,000 clones, roughly 84% of them singletons. Sequencing input: peripheral blood. Receptors originate from a woman in her thirties or forties who had recovered from COVID-19.

The J gene is TRBJ2-3, the V gene TRBV6-1; 7 bases agree with TRBD1. Germline lookup yields CDR1 MNHNS and CDR2 SASEGT. Germline trimming cut 2 bases from V and 2 bases from J; bases unmatched to any gene: 4. The CDR3 is 15 amino acids. The CDR3 coding sequence is TGTGCCAGCAGTGAATGGGACAGTGACACAGATACGCAGTATTTT. Protein: CASSEWDSDTDTQYF.

This chain connects TRBV11-3 to TRBJ2-7, with D unresolved. The germline gives CDR1 SGHNT, CDR2 YENEEA. Trimming removed 6 bases from V and 2 bases from J, with 5 bases in between. This CDR3 has 11 amino acids. Here the CDR3 reads CASSLAYEQYF. The CDR3 region has the DNA TGTGCCAGCAGTCTCGCCTACGAGCAGTACTTC.

The chain joins TRBV29-1 to TRBJ1-2; D not certain. Trimming removed 0 bases from V and 2 bases from J, with 19 bases in between. Germline loops: CDR1 SQVTM, CDR2 ANQGSEA. The CDR3 is 17 amino acids. This chain's CDR3 is CSVEETLRRRGNYGYTF. The CDR3 nucleotides are TGCAGCGTTGAAGAAACCCTGCGCCGGCGAGGGAACTATGGCTACACCTTC. Based on the CDR3 plus reference TRBV29-1 and TRBJ1-2, the full variable domain is SAVISQKPSRDICQRGTSLTIQCQVDSQVTMMFWYRQQPGQSLTLIATANQGSEATYESGFVIDKFPISRPNLTFSTLTVSNMSPEDSSIYLCSVEETLRRRGNYGYTFGSGTRLTVV.

The chain recombines TRBV7-2 with TRBJ2-7, with TRBD1 matching 8 bases. The trim removed 3 bases at V and 6 bases at J, leaving 7 bases unmatched. From germline, CDR1 is SGHTA and CDR2 FQGNSA. This CDR3 has 14 amino acids. The CDR3 loop is CASSFLRDRPEQYF. The CDR3 nucleotides read TGTGCCAGCAGCTTTCTCCGGGACAGGCCCGAGCAGTACTTC. Drawing the rest from reference TRBV7-2 and TRBJ2-7, the complete variable domain is GAGVSQSPSNKVTEKGKDVELRCDPISGHTALYWYRQSLGQGLEFLIYFQGNSAPDKSGLPSDRFSAERTGGSVSTLTIQRTQQEDSAVYLCASSFLRDRPEQYFGPGTRLTVT.

This chain connects TRBV7-9 to TRBJ2-7, with TRBD1 identical over 7 bases. The CDR3 extends over 14 amino acids. Germline values: CDR1 SEHNR, CDR2 FQNEAQ (reference sequence). The V and J ends lost 1 base and 1 base, in that order; junction bases with no gene match: 1. The CDR3: CASSLDRGSYEQYF. CDR3 in DNA: TGTGCCAGCAGCTTAGACAGGGGTTCCTACGAGCAGTACTTC. The variable domain in full, completed from reference TRBV7-9 and TRBJ2-7, reads DTGVSQNPRHKITKRGQNVTFRCDPISEHNRLYWYRQTLGQGPEFLTYFQNEAQLEKSRLLSDRFSAERPKGSFSTLEIQRTEQGDSAMYLCASSLDRGSYEQYFGPGTRLTVT.

The chain has TRBV29-1 and TRBJ1-1; TRBD1 agrees at 9 bases. The CDR3 has 14 amino acids. The germline CDR1 and CDR2 sequences are SQVTM and ANQGSEA. Losses at the gene ends were 6 bases for V and 1 base for J; bases not matched to a gene: 6. CDR3 in amino acids: CSVGTDRGNTEAFF. CDR3 sequence (DNA): TGCAGCGTGGGGACGGACAGGGGGAACACTGAAGCTTTCTTT. The variable domain in full, completed from reference TRBV29-1 and TRBJ1-1, reads SAVISQKPSRDICQRGTSLTIQCQVDSQVTMMFWYRQQPGQSLTLIATANQGSEATYESGFVIDKFPISRPNLTFSTLTVSNMSPEDSSIYLCSVGTDRGNTEAFFGQGTRLTVV.

The chain joins TRBV6-2 or TRBV6-3 to TRBJ1-1; the D is unclear. Trimming stripped 2 bases from V and 13 bases from J, with 17 bases between. Germline V lookup: CDR1 MNHEY, CDR2 SVGEGT. The CDR3 consists of 13 residues. The CDR3 here is CASSYPTSGYGFF. CDR3 DNA: TGTGCCAGCAGTTACCCGACGTCGGGGTACGGTTTCTTT.

The rearrangement links TRBV18 to TRBJ1-2, with TRBD1 identical over 10 bases. The CDR3 contains 16 residues. CDR1 and CDR2 (germline): KGHSH, LQKENI. V shed 3 bases, J shed 2 bases, and the junction held 6 bases outside the gene matches. CDR3 nucleotides: TGTGCCAGCTCACCCCGCGGACAGGGGGGAAACTATGGCTACACCTTC. Translation: CASSPRGQGGNYGYTF.

The chain employs TRBV18 and TRBJ1-2, with TRBD1 identical over 8 bases. Germline values: CDR1 KGHSH, CDR2 LQKENI. The ends lost 6 bases at V and 7 bases at J; junction bases unmatched: 7. This CDR3 region has 13 residues. The CDR3: CASSLDRVRGYTF. The CDR3 DNA reads as TGTGCCAGCTCGTTGGACAGGGTCCGTGGCTACACCTTC.

The J gene is TRBJ2-7, the V gene TRBV7-9, with D possibly TRBD1 on 6 matching bases. Germline CDR1 reads SEHNR; CDR2 reads FQNEAQ (reference sequence). Trimming took off 5 bases at V and 6 bases at J, with 17 bases between the two ends. The CDR3 covers 14 residues. CDR3 sequence reads: CASSRSGGRSEQYF. The CDR3 DNA is TGTGCCAGCAGCCGGAGTGGGGGCCGCTCCGAGCAGTACTTC.

The chain is built from TRBV28 and TRBJ2-3, with 7 bases identical to TRBD1. V trimming: 5 bases; J trimming: 7 bases; junction bases outside the gene matches: 9. Germline-derived CDR1 and CDR2 are MDHEN and SYDVKM. CDR3 length equals 14 residues. In DNA, the CDR3 is TGTGCCAGCAGTCCGACGTTCAGGGGGAATACGCAGTATTTT. Its translation is CASSPTFRGNTQYF.

V gene TRBV19 combines with J gene TRBJ1-1; 7 bases map to TRBD1. Germline CDR1 is LNHDA and CDR2 is SQIVND (reference sequence). The CDR3 runs 14 residues. Germline trimming cut 7 bases from V and 4 bases from J; bases unmatched to any gene: 9. CDR3 region: CASNNRGVGTEAFF. DNA for the CDR3: TGTGCCAGTAACAACAGGGGTGTGGGCACTGAAGCTTTCTTT.

This clone was seen only a few times. The rearrangement joins TRBV5-1 to TRBJ2-4; 7 positions match TRBD1. The CDR3 length is 14 residues. Germline V gene sequence: CDR1 SGHRS, CDR2 YFSETQ. The junction had 6 bases not matched to a gene; V was cut back by 0 bases and J by 9 bases. DNA for the CDR3: TGCGCCAGCAGCTTGGGGGACAGTGGGCGCATTCAGTACTTC. Its protein product is CASSLGDSGRIQYF.

The chain is built from TRBV6-6 and TRBJ1-3; D uncertain. Between the trimmed V and J ends, which lost 0 bases and 4 bases, there was a span of 7 bases. Per germline, CDR1 MNHNY and CDR2 SVGAGI (reference sequence). The CDR3 consists of 14 residues. The CDR3 protein is CASSYSTSGNTIYF. In DNA form, the CDR3 reads TGTGCCAGCAGTTACTCTACTTCGGGAAACACCATATATTTT.

This chain connects TRBV30 to TRBJ2-3; D remains unclear. The CDR3 contains 12 residues. Germline CDR1 and CDR2: GTSNPN and SVGIG (reference sequence). V was pared by 2 bases and J by 6 bases, with 9 bases between. CDR3 in DNA: TGTGCCTGGAGTTCTACCGAGGATACGCAGTATTTT. It specifies CAWSSTEDTQYF.

J is TRBJ2-7 and V is TRBV29-1; 7 bases match TRBD2. V trimming: 4 bases; J trimming: 0 bases; junction bases outside the gene matches: 3. Germline CDR1 reads SQVTM; CDR2 reads ANQGSEA. The CDR3 is 13 residues long. The CDR3 spells CSVGASGSYEQYF. CDR3 nucleotides: TGCAGCGTTGGGGCTAGCGGCTCCTACGAGCAGTACTTC.

This sequence joins TRBV4-2 and TRBJ1-5; 7 bases align to TRBD1. The J segment lost 0 bases and the V segment lost 1 base, leaving 6 bases of the junction unmatched. This CDR3 region has 17 residues. CDR1 is LGHNA, CDR2 YNFKEQ, per germline. CDR3 protein: CASSQAGTANSNQPQHF. The CDR3 DNA reads as TGTGCCAGCAGCCAAGCAGGGACAGCCAATAGCAATCAGCCCCAGCATTTT.

The J gene is TRBJ1-1, the V gene TRBV5-1; a possible D gene is TRBD1 (5 bases). This CDR3 has 13 residues. Per the germline V gene, CDR1 is SGHRS and CDR2 is YFSETQ. Trimming cost V 5 bases and J 0 bases, with 8 bases left between them. The CDR3 sequence: CASRQEMNTEAFF. CDR3 DNA: TGCGCCAGCAGACAGGAAATGAACACTGAAGCTTTCTTT.

This chain connects TRBV2 to TRBJ2-3, with TRBD1 matching 7 bases. Germline-derived CDR1 and CDR2 are SNHLY and FYNNEI. J gave up 3 bases and V 7 bases, and 13 bases lay outside the gene matches. This CDR3 has 16 amino acids. This chain's CDR3 is CASNPQGRGGTDTQYF. In DNA, the CDR3 is TGTGCCAGCAATCCACAGGGGAGAGGCGGAACAGATACGCAGTATTTT.

The chain carries TRBV18 and TRBJ2-7; TRBD1 matches at 10 bases. J gave up 6 bases and V 4 bases, and 6 bases lay outside the gene matches. The CDR3 consists of 14 residues. Germline V gene data show CDR1 as KGHSH and CDR2 as LQKENI. The CDR3 spells CASSRTGGPFEQYF. The CDR3 coding sequence is TGTGCCAGCTCACGGACAGGGGGACCCTTCGAGCAGTACTTC.

V is TRBV13 and J is TRBJ2-3; D possibly corresponds to TRBD2 (5 bases). Trimming took off 3 bases at V and 0 bases at J, with 10 bases between the two ends. The CDR3 consists of 15 residues. Germline CDR1 PRHDT, CDR2 FYEKMQ (reference sequence). CDR3: CASSFFTRSTDTQYF. DNA of the CDR3: TGTGCCAGCAGCTTTTTTACTAGGAGCACAGATACGCAGTATTTT.

As DNA, the CDR3 is TGTGCCACCAGCAGAGATATGTGGAACACTGAAGCTTTCTTT. Amino acid sequence: CATSRDMWNTEAFF. This rearrangement joins TRBV15 to TRBJ1-1; unclear D gene. This CDR3 is built from 14 residues. In germline, CDR1 is LNHNV, CDR2 YYDKDF (reference sequence). V lost 0 bases, J lost 1 base, and 6 bases lay in between.

A few counts support this clone. The CDR3 region is CASSDQYGDTWEKLFF. Written as DNA, the CDR3 is TGTGCCAGCAGTGACCAATACGGGGATACGTGGGAAAAACTGTTTTTT. The chain couples TRBV25-1 to TRBJ1-4; D not resolved. The germline V and J ends were trimmed by 3 bases and 8 bases, with 19 bases remaining between them. The CDR3 sequence is 16 residues long. Germline values: CDR1 MGHDK, CDR2 SYGVNS.

This clone was detected only once. V usage is TRBV27 and J usage is TRBJ2-3; TRBD2 aligns across 9 bases. The CDR3 runs 15 residues. J lost 1 base, V lost 2 bases, and 1 base had no gene match. Germline lookup yields CDR1 MNHEY and CDR2 SMNVEV (reference sequence). CDR3 residues: CASSLIAGGTDTQYF. The CDR3 coding sequence is TGTGCCAGCAGTTTAATAGCGGGGGGCACAGATACGCAGTATTTT.